This is a list of T cell receptor beta chains from one sample in a study of vaccination effects on CD4 cells after COVID-19. Which antigens these TCRs recognize remains unknown. The assay was immunoSEQ multiplex PCR, and TCRdb's table has in-frame clones only and misses some. The table shows approximately 70,000 clones, with under 85% occurring only once. The material sequenced was CD4+ T cells from PBMCs cultured with HCoV-NL63 spike peptides, taken before COVID-19 vaccination. The receptors derive from a human donor who received a COVID-19 vaccine. Each CDR3 is given with its conserved first and last residue. D genes are given only for firm matches. Only part of the rows carry a size: once, few, many, or a class if the clone is expanded.

j_call | clone_size | d_call | v_call | cdr3_nt | cdr3_aa
TRBJ2-5 | NA | TRBD2 | TRBV24-1 | TGTGCCACCAGTGTCGGGGGGGACACCTCCTCGGTCGGGACCCAGTACTTC | CATSVGGDTSSVGTQYF
TRBJ1-6 | NA | NA | TRBV5-1 | TGCGCCAGCAGCTTGAGGAGGGTGGCGAATAATTCACCCCTCCACTTT | CASSLRRVANNSPLHF
TRBJ1-5 | NA | TRBD1 | TRBV2 | TGTGCCAGCAGAGAGGGGACAGGGTCTCAGCCCCAGCATTTT | CASREGTGSQPQHF
TRBJ2-5 | medium-sized | TRBD2 | TRBV27 | TGTGCCAGCAGTCCCGGGACTACTTCTGTGGAGACCCAGTACTTC | CASSPGTTSVETQYF
TRBJ2-3 | NA | TRBD2 | TRBV3-1/TRBV3-2 | TGTGCCAGCAGCCAAGTACGACTAGCGGGGGCGGATACGCAGTATTTT | CASSQVRLAGADTQYF
TRBJ1-4 | few | NA | TRBV5-4 | TGTGCCAGCAGCTTGGAGGACAGAGAAAAACTGTTTTTT | CASSLEDREKLFF
TRBJ2-5 | NA | TRBD2 | TRBV29-1 | TGCAGCGCCCGGGACTACCGGGAGACCCAGTACTTC | CSARDYRETQYF
TRBJ1-2 | NA | NA | TRBV5-1 | TGCGCCAGCACCCCCACCCCAGGGACACACTATGGCTACACCTTC | CASTPTPGTHYGYTF
TRBJ1-2 | NA | NA | TRBV19 | TGTGCCAGTAGCCCCACAGCTAACTATGGCTACACCTTC | CASSPTANYGYTF
TRBJ2-1 | NA | TRBD1 | TRBV7-3 | TGTGCCAGCAGCGGCGGACAGGTCGGCAATGAGCAGTTCTTC | CASSGGQVGNEQFF
TRBJ1-6 | NA | NA | TRBV7-2 | TGTGCCAGCAGCTTAAATGGGGTGACGCCCCTCCACTTT | CASSLNGVTPLHF
TRBJ1-2 | few | NA | TRBV29-1 | TGCAGCGTTGAACGGTACCTGGCTTATGGCTACACCTTC | CSVERYLAYGYTF
TRBJ2-4 | NA | NA | TRBV7-2 | TGTGCCAGCACCCAGGGTGACAAAAACATTCAGTACTTC | CASTQGDKNIQYF
TRBJ1-6 | NA | TRBD1 | TRBV5-1 | TGCGCCAGCCGAGGACAGGGGGCTAATTCACCCCTCCACTTT | CASRGQGANSPLHF
TRBJ1-2 | few | NA | TRBV11-2 | TGTGCCAGCAGCTTAGGGGCCTTCAACCCCTATGGCTACACCTTC | CASSLGAFNPYGYTF
TRBJ2-5 | NA | NA | TRBV7-9 | TGTGCCAGCAGCGGGAAGACCCAGTACTTC | CASSGKTQYF
TRBJ1-5 | NA | NA | TRBV4-1 | TGCGCCAGCAGCCAAGTTGGAGGGAGCAATCAGCCCCAGCATTTT | CASSQVGGSNQPQHF